This T cell receptor (beta chain) was retrieved from a study of cytomegalovirus exposure and HLA in healthy donors. Vbeta (60) and Jbeta (13) primers were used in the PCR. Generated by immunoSEQ multiplex PCR, the TCRdb table keeps only in-frame clones and is missing some. The sample holds about 200,000 clones, more than 75% seen once. This clone occurred a few times. CDR3 length: 17 residues. CDR1 is MNHEY and CDR2 is SMNVEV in the germline V gene (reference sequence). V was pared by 5 bases and J by 2 bases, with 21 bases between. V is TRBV27 and J is TRBJ2-5; D call uncertain. The source of this sequence is a woman in her thirties or forties in good health and CMV-seronegative. Source material: PBMCs. CDR3 loop: CASSTPSAYSSQETQYF. The CDR3 DNA reads as TGTGCCAGCAGTACCCCATCCGCGTACAGTTCGCAAGAGACCCAGTACTTC.